This T cell receptor beta chain was observed in a study of response to subunit inactivated influenza vaccine. Regarding the study as a whole: Researchers suggested that each seasonal influenza vaccination recruits few new T cells.

Remarks on this clonotype: Its antigen is not identified.

The CDR3 is 15 residues long. The V gene lost 1 base and the J gene lost 4 bases, with 12 bases spanning the gap. CDR1 and CDR2 from the germline V gene are SGHTA and FQGNSA. TCRdb independently ran MiXCR on the RT-PCR reads; one entry per CDR3 protein. The sample carries fewer than 400,000 distinct CDR3 sequences, about a fifth recorded once. The clonotype originates from a man aged 50 to 69 who received an inactivated influenza vaccine. Sequenced material: PBMCs from blood, taken about 19 months after vaccination. The V call is TRBV7-2, the J call TRBJ2-3, with D possibly being TRBD1 or TRBD2 (5 bases each). CDR3 amino acids: CASSLERWGSDTQYF. DNA for the CDR3: TGTGCCAGCAGCTTAGAGCGGTGGGGGTCAGATACGCAGTATTTT.